Sequencing of this TCR beta chain was carried out in a study of identical twins. Broader study findings: Some out-of-frame alpha sequences were shared by twins, and these showed excess low generation probability.

Turning to this clonotype: Its target is not known.

The CDR3 contains 17 residues. Germline assignment: CDR1 SGHRS and CDR2 YFSETQ. V shed 6 bases, J shed 5 bases, and the junction held 15 bases outside the gene matches. Template switching, a step in the protocol, added a universal primer site, and cDNA carried unique molecular identifiers. TCRdb reanalysed the 5' RACE reads using MiXCR and keeps one entry per CDR3 protein. Among around 680,000 distinct CDR3 sequences, less than 10% were seen once, and the ten largest hold more than 0.75%. The sample also formed part of further work on yellow fever vaccine responses in identical twins. As that report states: Reported findings indicate that twins' vaccine T cell responses seemed partially convergent, partially personalized.

The TCR was taken from a young woman in good health. Sequencing was done on a sample of PBMCs. V and J are TRBV5-1 and TRBJ2-3; TRBD2 matches at 10 bases. The CDR3 here is CASTIAPLAGAGDTQYF. DNA of the CDR3: TGCGCCAGCACCATCGCCCCTCTAGCGGGGGCGGGAGATACGCAGTATTTT.